A single sample gave rise to the 10 T cell receptor beta chains below, sequenced in a study. From the RT-PCR reads, TCRdb called clonotypes with MiXCR, one entry per CDR3 protein. Here the sample spans 550,000 to 750,000 distinct CDR3 sequences, 12% to 15% being singletons. Sample: memory CD4+ T cells from blood. These receptor sequences come from a female donor in good health, serving as a healthy control.

This clonotype was counted ten times or more. V and J are TRBV10-3 and TRBJ1-1; D gene ambiguous. V was clipped by 1 base and J by 1 base, with 16 bases between them. The CDR3 extends over 17 amino acids. Germline values: CDR1 ENHRY, CDR2 SYGVKD. This CDR3 reads CAISEFLGARGNTEAFF. The CDR3 DNA follows: TGTGCCATCAGTGAGTTTCTCGGCGCCCGGGGGAACACTGAAGCTTTCTTT.

This clonotype appeared a few times. This rearrangement joins TRBV3-1 to TRBJ2-1; no clear D. Trimming pared 3 bases from V and 12 bases from J, leaving 9 bases between. Germline CDR1 and CDR2: LGHDT and YNNKEL (reference sequence). There are 11 residues in the CDR3. The CDR3 protein is CASSHNGPQFF. CDR3 coding DNA: TGTGCCAGCAGCCACAATGGACCGCAGTTCTTC.

The V call is TRBV30, the J call TRBJ1-5; D is undetermined. This CDR3 has 13 amino acids. The V and J ends lost 2 bases and 3 bases respectively, with 8 bases between them. CDR1 and CDR2 from the germline V gene are GTSNPN and SVGIG (reference sequence). In DNA form, the CDR3 reads TGTGCCTGGAGTCGATTAAACAATCAGCCCCAGCATTTT. Translated: CAWSRLNNQPQHF.

CDR3 region: CSARAGGSGYTF. The CDR3 DNA follows: TGCAGTGCTAGAGCAGGAGGGAGTGGCTACACCTTC. The rearrangement links TRBV20-1 to TRBJ1-2, with D uncertain. V lost 1 base to trimming and J lost 7 bases, with 10 bases between them. CDR1 is DFQATT, CDR2 SNEGSKA, per germline (reference sequence). The CDR3 contains 12 residues.

This clonotype has just one count. V is TRBV11-3 and J is TRBJ2-7; tentatively, D is TRBD1 (5 bases). There are 14 residues in the CDR3. The germline V and J ends were trimmed by 7 bases and 0 bases, with 13 bases remaining between them. CDR1 is SGHNT, CDR2 YENEEA, per germline. The CDR3 sequence: CASMAQASSYEQYF. In DNA, the CDR3 is TGTGCCAGCATGGCACAGGCAAGCTCCTACGAGCAGTACTTC. Filled out from reference TRBV11-3 and TRBJ2-7, the complete variable domain reads EAGVVQSPRYKIIEKKQPVAFWCNPISGHNTLYWYLQNLGQGPELLIRYENEEAVDDSQLPKDRFSAERLKGVDSTLKIQPAELGDSAVYLCASMAQASSYEQYFGPGTRLTVT.

The CDR3 DNA reads TGTGCCAGCAGCAAATCCGGGACAGGAGAAGAGACCCAGTACTTC. Its translation is CASSKSGTGEETQYF. This chain links TRBV7-3 with TRBJ2-5; 8 bases match TRBD1. This CDR3 region has 15 residues. Trimming cost V 5 bases and J 3 bases; bases outside gene matches: 8. CDR1 and CDR2 (germline): SGHTA, FQGTGA.

The V and J genes are TRBV20-1 and TRBJ1-3; D gene uncertain. The CDR3 contains 13 residues. CDR1 and CDR2 from the germline V gene are DFQATT and SNEGSKA (reference sequence). V was clipped by 3 bases and J by 2 bases, with 8 bases between them. CDR3: CSASGITGNTIYF. In DNA form, the CDR3 reads TGCAGTGCTAGTGGGATAACTGGAAACACCATATATTTT.

The chain carries TRBV11-2 and TRBJ1-2, with D hard to call. Germline lookup yields CDR1 SGHAT and CDR2 FQNNGV. The CDR3 runs to 15 residues. V was trimmed by 0 bases and J by 8 bases, leaving 16 bases between them. The CDR3: CASSLDGPSGSGYTF. CDR3 DNA sequence: TGTGCCAGCAGCTTAGATGGGCCCAGCGGGTCCGGCTACACCTTC.

This clonotype has just a few counts. The chain has TRBV5-6 and TRBJ2-4, with D hard to call. Trimming shortened V by 0 bases and J by 0 bases, and 13 bases separated the two germline ends. The germline CDR1 and CDR2 sequences are SGHDT and YYEEEE. The CDR3 totals 17 residues. CDR3 in DNA: TGTGCCAGCAGCTTGGGGCCGGTCGGTTTAGCCAAAAACATTCAGTACTTC. Its protein product is CASSLGPVGLAKNIQYF.

This sequence joins TRBV5-5 and TRBJ2-3, with D perhaps matching TRBD2 (5 bases). The CDR3 spans 15 residues. V gave up 4 bases and J gave up 4 bases, with 16 bases separating them. In germline, CDR1 is SGHKS, CDR2 YYEKEE (reference sequence). CDR3 in DNA: TGTGCCAGCAGCCTAACGGGGTGGGTCCCAGATACGCAGTATTTT. Protein product: CASSLTGWVPDTQYF. The variable domain in full, with the rest retrieved from reference TRBV5-5 and TRBJ2-3, is DAGVTQSPTHLIKTRGQQVTLRCSPISGHKSVSWYQQVLGQGPQFIFQYYEKEERGRGNFPDRFSARQFPNYSSELNVNALLLGDSALYLCASSLTGWVPDTQYFGPGTRLTVL.